These T cell receptor beta chains were read from a single sample in a study of T-cell memory formation after mild COVID-19. In TCRdb, the 5' RACE reads were re-called with MiXCR into one record per CDR3 protein. The data hold about 260,000 distinct CDR3 sequences, with over 15% observed a single time. The sequencing input was PBMCs or a T cell subset sorted from them (not recorded which). The receptors were gathered from a man aged 18 to 29 who had mild COVID-19 (a few samples of this study predate the infection). Cell type and time point are not known. CDR3s include the opening cysteine and the closing phenylalanine or tryptophan. D genes are given only for firm matches. Clone size is given for some rows only: seen once, a few or many times, or a class if the clone is expanded.

J	D	size	V	CDR3	DNA
TRBJ1-6	-	-	TRBV12-3/TRBV12-4	CASSPSSSYNSPLHF	TGTGCCAGCAGCCCGAGTAGCTCCTATAATTCACCCCTCCACTTT
TRBJ2-5	TRBD1	few	TRBV5-1	CASSSTGATQETQYF	TGCGCCAGCAGCTCTACAGGGGCCACCCAAGAGACCCAGTACTTC
TRBJ2-3	TRBD1	-	TRBV4-2	CASSLPGQGVDTQYF	TGTGCCAGCAGCCTCCCGGGACAGGGTGTGGATACGCAGTATTTT
TRBJ2-5	TRBD1	-	TRBV18	CASSPFRGQQETQYF	TGTGCCAGCTCACCATTTCGGGGACAGCAAGAGACCCAGTACTTC
TRBJ1-2	-	few	TRBV18	CASSPRGGTNYGYTF	TGTGCCAGCTCACCACGGGGCGGAACTAACTATGGCTACACCTTC
TRBJ1-3	-	-	TRBV4-3	CASSQDPQGNTIYF	TGCGCCAGCAGCCAAGATCCACAGGGAAACACCATATATTTT
TRBJ2-1	-	many	TRBV5-1	CASSWDGYNEQFF	TGCGCCAGCAGTTGGGACGGCTACAATGAGCAGTTCTTC
TRBJ1-2	TRBD1	-	TRBV6-5	CASTHYPGTGEHGYGYTF	TGTGCCAGCACCCATTATCCCGGGACAGGGGAGCATGGCTATGGCTACACCTTC
TRBJ1-3	-	-	TRBV11-2	CASSLLQDGPGNTIYF	TGTGCCAGCAGCTTGCTACAGGACGGTCCTGGAAACACCATATATTTT
TRBJ2-1	-	-	TRBV11-2	CASSRGRLGIYNEQFF	TGTGCCAGCAGTCGGGGCCGCCTGGGGATCTACAATGAGCAGTTCTTC
TRBJ2-5	TRBD2	few	TRBV7-2	CASSLASGGAETQYF	TGTGCCAGCAGCTTAGCTAGCGGGGGGGCAGAGACCCAGTACTTC
TRBJ2-1	-	-	TRBV28	CASLSGPTNEQFF	TGTGCCAGCTTATCCGGACCGACCAATGAGCAGTTCTTC
TRBJ2-3	TRBD2	-	TRBV7-2	CASSPGTTRDTQYF	TGTGCCAGCAGCCCCGGGACTACCAGAGATACGCAGTATTTT
TRBJ2-1	-	many	TRBV4-2	CASSQEVWDEQFF	TGTGCCAGCAGCCAAGAGGTCTGGGATGAGCAGTTCTTC
TRBJ2-1	-	-	TRBV3-1	CASSQGVGPYNEQFF	TGTGCCAGCAGCCAAGGAGTCGGCCCCTACAATGAGCAGTTCTTC
TRBJ2-1	TRBD2	few	TRBV9	CASSVQAGAYNEQFF	TGTGCCAGCAGCGTCCAAGCGGGGGCCTACAATGAGCAGTTCTTC
TRBJ1-1	TRBD1	few	TRBV5-1	CASSLQGAIDTEAFF	TGCGCCAGCAGCTTACAGGGGGCTATAGACACTGAAGCTTTCTTT
TRBJ1-1	-	-	TRBV7-9	CASSEGRRTANTEAFF	TGTGCCAGCAGCGAGGGGCGGCGGACGGCGAACACTGAAGCTTTCTTT
TRBJ2-7	-	-	TRBV21-1	CASSKARHHGEQYF	TGTGCCAGCAGCAAAGCGCGACACCACGGGGAGCAGTACTTC
TRBJ2-2	-	-	TRBV6-5	CASREQGWGNSGELFF	TGTGCCAGCAGAGAACAGGGTTGGGGTAACTCCGGGGAGCTGTTTTTT
TRBJ2-7	-	-	TRBV7-9	CASSLVFTNREYEQYF	TGTGCCAGCAGCTTAGTCTTTACTAACAGGGAGTACGAGCAGTACTTC
TRBJ1-2	-	-	TRBV18	CASSPEFQDGYTF	TGTGCCAGCTCACCGGAGTTCCAGGATGGCTACACCTTC
TRBJ2-2	-	few	TRBV6-5	CASSYSVTGELFF	TGTGCCAGCAGTTACTCGGTCACCGGGGAGCTGTTTTTT
TRBJ1-2	TRBD1	few	TRBV6-1	CASSEARTGYGYTF	TGTGCCAGCAGTGAAGCGCGGACAGGCTATGGCTACACCTTC
TRBJ1-4	-	once	TRBV28	CASSGAGQREKLFF	TGTGCCAGCAGCGGAGCGGGACAACGTGAAAAACTGTTTTTT
TRBJ1-6	TRBD1	few	TRBV9	CASSADSGQDLLGTLHF	TGTGCCAGCAGCGCGGACTCGGGACAGGACCTTTTGGGGACCCTCCACTTT
TRBJ1-5	-	few	TRBV12-3/TRBV12-4	CASRRLGNQPQHF	TGTGCCAGCAGGAGGTTAGGCAATCAGCCCCAGCATTTT
TRBJ2-3	-	few	TRBV4-3	CASSEQSPHQADTQYF	TGCGCCAGCAGCGAACAGAGCCCTCATCAAGCTGATACGCAGTATTTT
TRBJ2-5	-	-	TRBV29-1	CSVVRASETQYF	TGCAGCGTTGTGAGGGCCAGCGAGACCCAGTACTTC
TRBJ1-4	-	-	TRBV30	CAWSVSEKLFF	TGTGCCTGGAGTGTATCCGAAAAACTGTTTTTT
TRBJ2-3	-	-	TRBV4-1	CASSQEPRLGTDTQYF	TGCGCCAGCAGCCAAGAACCCAGGCTGGGGACAGATACGCAGTATTTT
TRBJ2-3	-	-	TRBV9	CASSRLATDTQYF	TGTGCCAGCAGCCGATTGGCCACAGATACGCAGTATTTT
TRBJ1-1	-	once	TRBV4-1	CASSRQGQFEAFF	TGCGCCAGCAGCCGACAAGGCCAGTTTGAAGCTTTCTTT
TRBJ1-2	-	-	TRBV7-9	CASQPIVTGSIAGYTF	TGTGCCAGCCAGCCTATTGTCACAGGCTCTATTGCTGGCTACACCTTC
TRBJ2-1	-	few	TRBV7-8	CASSLNLGPAGEQFF	TGTGCCAGCAGCTTAAATCTCGGACCGGCCGGTGAGCAGTTCTTC
TRBJ2-2	TRBD1	few	TRBV7-9	CASSTTTDRVVAGELFF	TGTGCCAGCAGCACCACGACGGACAGGGTTGTCGCCGGGGAGCTGTTTTTT
TRBJ2-5	TRBD2	-	TRBV13	CASSTRTSGGETQYF	TGTGCCAGCAGCACCAGGACTAGCGGGGGTGAGACCCAGTACTTC
TRBJ2-2	-	-	TRBV6-2/TRBV6-3	CASSPGRLFGELFF	TGTGCCAGCAGTCCCGGCCGACTCTTCGGGGAGCTGTTTTTT
TRBJ1-1	TRBD1	-	TRBV7-9	CASSGDRVSTEAFF	TGTGCCAGCAGCGGGGACAGGGTTTCGACTGAAGCTTTCTTT
TRBJ1-5	TRBD1	few	TRBV6-2/TRBV6-3	CASSQTLTGGNQPQHF	TGTGCCAGCAGCCAAACTCTAACAGGGGGCAATCAGCCCCAGCATTTT
TRBJ2-5	-	few	TRBV7-9	CASSLVYLETQYF	TGTGCCAGCAGCTTAGTTTATCTGGAGACCCAGTACTTC
TRBJ1-2	-	-	TRBV27	CASAPGLNYGYTF	TGTGCCAGCGCGCCAGGACTAAACTATGGCTACACCTTC
TRBJ2-2	-	few	TRBV5-6	CASSLSRWNTGELFF	TGTGCCAGCAGCTTGAGCAGGTGGAACACCGGGGAGCTGTTTTTT
TRBJ1-4	-	few	TRBV7-2	CASSLVGGLNEKLFF	TGTGCCAGCAGCTTAGTGGGCGGACTGAATGAAAAACTGTTTTTT
TRBJ1-4	TRBD1	-	TRBV12-3/TRBV12-4	CASMSEGTGVFNEKLFF	TGTGCCAGCATGTCTGAAGGGACAGGGGTCTTTAATGAAAAACTGTTTTTT
TRBJ2-3	-	few	TRBV4-3	CASSLLEKDTQYF	TGCGCCAGCAGCCTCCTTGAGAAAGATACGCAGTATTTT
TRBJ2-2	-	-	TRBV6-2/TRBV6-3	CASSYSLARELFF	TGTGCCAGCAGTTACAGTCTAGCGCGGGAGCTGTTTTTT
TRBJ2-5	-	-	TRBV9	CASSVGGGGDETQYF	TGTGCCAGCAGCGTAGGAGGCGGCGGGGACGAGACCCAGTACTTC
TRBJ2-3	TRBD2	-	TRBV20-1	CSAREGTSGRTDTQYF	TGCAGTGCTAGAGAGGGGACTAGCGGGCGCACAGATACGCAGTATTTT
TRBJ1-5	-	-	TRBV25-1	CASMVGRKGQPQHF	TGTGCCAGCATGGTCGGCAGAAAGGGTCAGCCCCAGCATTTT
TRBJ2-6	TRBD1	-	TRBV5-1	CATRPPGQGATGANVLTF	TGCGCCACCCGACCCCCGGGACAGGGGGCAACTGGGGCCAACGTCCTGACTTTC
TRBJ2-1	TRBD2	few	TRBV12-3/TRBV12-4	CASSPSGVAGGYNEQFF	TGTGCCAGCAGCCCCTCCGGGGTGGCGGGGGGTTATAATGAGCAGTTCTTC
TRBJ2-1	TRBD2	few	TRBV7-7	CASSTGTSGRTEQFF	TGTGCTAGCAGCACTGGGACTAGCGGACGCACTGAGCAGTTCTTC